This T cell receptor beta chain was sequenced in a study of blood T cell repertoires in COVID-19. Study overall: Researchers got acute and convalescent COVID-19 samples from the United States, Italy and Spain.

Trimming took 3 bases from V and 0 from J, leaving 22 bases between them. The germline V gene has CDR1 SGHRS and CDR2 YFSETQ. The CDR3 is made up of 18 amino acids. Sequencing was performed with immunoSEQ multiplex PCR; in TCRdb, only in-frame clones are kept and a portion is missing. The data contain 140,000 to 150,000 clones, roughly 84% of them singletons. The chain couples TRBV5-1 to TRBJ2-7, with D tentatively TRBD1 (5 bases). The clonotype originates from a human donor in a cohort sampled during active COVID-19. Sequencing was carried out using peripheral blood. This CDR3 reads CASSSDTLGTSFSYEQYF. In DNA form, the CDR3 reads TGCGCCAGCAGCTCGGACACCCTGGGAACGTCCTTCTCCTACGAGCAGTACTTC.